The 3 T cell receptor beta chains below come from one sample, sequenced in a study of PD-L1 blockade in urothelial cancer. Sequenced by immunoSEQ multiplex PCR; TCRdb stores in-frame clones only, minus some. The table records about 45,000 clones, about 87% of them present only once. The sample consisted of PBMCs, taken around atezolizumab (anti-PD-L1) treatment. The origin of the receptors is an elderly man with urothelial cancer.

The rearrangement links TRBV28 to TRBJ1-1; no clear D gene. Germline V gene sequence: CDR1 MDHEN, CDR2 SYDVKM. Trimming removed 3 bases at V and 0 bases at J, with 11 bases between. The CDR3 spans 15 residues. The CDR3 sequence is CASSFLQPLNTEAFF. DNA of the CDR3: TGTGCCAGCAGTTTTTTACAGCCTCTGAACACTGAAGCTTTCTTT.

This clone turned up a few times. V and J are TRBV7-2 and TRBJ2-5; 8 positions agree with TRBD2. The germline V gene has CDR1 SGHTA and CDR2 FQGNSA. Germline trimming cut 1 base from V and 2 bases from J; bases unmatched to any gene: 3. The CDR3 has 15 amino acids. CDR3 sequence (DNA): TGTGCCAGCAGCTTAGAAGCGGGAGAACAAGAGACCCAGTACTTC. Protein product: CASSLEAGEQETQYF.

This chain joins TRBV11-2 and TRBJ2-1; 8 bases are shared with TRBD1. This CDR3 has 16 residues. Losses at the gene ends were 3 bases for V and 4 bases for J; bases not matched to a gene: 8. Per the germline V gene, CDR1 is SGHAT and CDR2 is FQNNGV. This chain's CDR3 is CASSFVGQGAYNEQFF. In DNA, the CDR3 is TGTGCCAGCAGCTTCGTCGGGCAGGGGGCATACAATGAGCAGTTCTTC.